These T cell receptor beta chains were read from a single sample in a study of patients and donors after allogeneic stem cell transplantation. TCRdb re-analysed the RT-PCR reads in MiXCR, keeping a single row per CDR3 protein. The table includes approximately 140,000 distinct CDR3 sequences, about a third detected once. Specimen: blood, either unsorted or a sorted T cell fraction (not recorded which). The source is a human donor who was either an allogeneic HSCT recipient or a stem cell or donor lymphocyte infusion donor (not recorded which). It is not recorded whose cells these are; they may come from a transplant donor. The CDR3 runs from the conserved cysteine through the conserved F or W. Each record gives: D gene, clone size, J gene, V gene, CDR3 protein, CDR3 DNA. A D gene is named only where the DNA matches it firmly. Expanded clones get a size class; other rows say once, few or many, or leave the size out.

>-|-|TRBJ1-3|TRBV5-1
CASSLERGIGNTIYF
TGCGCCAGCAGCTTGGAAAGGGGAATTGGAAACACCATATATTTT
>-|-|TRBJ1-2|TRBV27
CASSPVSWTDYGYTF
TGTGCCAGCAGCCCCGTGTCGTGGACAGACTATGGCTACACCTTC
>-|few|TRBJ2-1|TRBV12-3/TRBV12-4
CASSWPGQNNEQFF
TGTGCCAGCAGTTGGCCGGGACAAAACAATGAGCAGTTCTTC
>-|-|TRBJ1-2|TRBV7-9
CASSRLGQWGYGYTF
TGTGCCAGCAGCCGACTAGGACAGTGGGGCTATGGCTACACCTTC
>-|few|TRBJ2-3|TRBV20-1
CSARESGSSNTQYF
TGCAGTGCTAGAGAATCTGGGTCTAGCAATACGCAGTATTTT
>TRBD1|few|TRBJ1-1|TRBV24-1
CATSGSGRPGTGEAFF
TGTGCCACCAGTGGCAGCGGGCGACCCGGGACAGGGGAAGCTTTCTTT
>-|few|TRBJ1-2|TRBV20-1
CSARVPGRYGYTF
TGCAGTGCTAGAGTCCCAGGGCGCTATGGCTACACCTTC
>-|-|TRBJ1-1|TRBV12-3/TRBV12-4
CASSLGGGHTEAFF
TGTGCCAGCAGTTTAGGGGGGGGGCACACTGAAGCTTTCTTT
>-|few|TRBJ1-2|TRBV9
CASSVAWVGGYTF
TGTGCCAGCAGCGTAGCATGGGTTGGGGGCTACACCTTC
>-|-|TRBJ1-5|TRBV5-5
CASSLTGARSYQPQHF
TGTGCCAGCAGCTTAACCGGGGCCCGGTCCTATCAGCCCCAGCATTTT
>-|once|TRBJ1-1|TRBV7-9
CASSLEGGTPAEAFF
TGTGCCAGCAGCTTAGAAGGAGGGACACCAGCGGAGGCTTTCTTT
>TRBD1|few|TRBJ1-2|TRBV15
CATSLRGPDGYTF
TGTGCCACCAGCCTCAGGGGGCCGGATGGCTACACCTTC
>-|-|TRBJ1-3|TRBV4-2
CASSQDLMSRGAAGNTIYF
TGTGCCAGCAGCCAAGATTTGATGTCCAGGGGAGCGGCTGGAAACACCATATATTTT
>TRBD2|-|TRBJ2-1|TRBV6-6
CASSPSGLAGARSYNEQFF
TGTGCCAGCAGTCCGTCCGGACTAGCGGGGGCCAGGTCCTACAATGAGCAGTTCTTC
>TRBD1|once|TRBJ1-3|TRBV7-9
CASSLEGGLPGNTIYF
TGTGCCAGCAGCTTAGAAGGGGGCCTCCCTGGAAACACCATATATTTT
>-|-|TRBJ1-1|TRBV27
CASSFTRVPMNTEAFF
TGTGCCAGCAGCTTTACCAGGGTACCTATGAACACTGAAGCTTTCTTT
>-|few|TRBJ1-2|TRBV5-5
CASSLGTAGYTF
TGTGCCAGCAGCTTGGGGACGGCTGGCTACACCTTC